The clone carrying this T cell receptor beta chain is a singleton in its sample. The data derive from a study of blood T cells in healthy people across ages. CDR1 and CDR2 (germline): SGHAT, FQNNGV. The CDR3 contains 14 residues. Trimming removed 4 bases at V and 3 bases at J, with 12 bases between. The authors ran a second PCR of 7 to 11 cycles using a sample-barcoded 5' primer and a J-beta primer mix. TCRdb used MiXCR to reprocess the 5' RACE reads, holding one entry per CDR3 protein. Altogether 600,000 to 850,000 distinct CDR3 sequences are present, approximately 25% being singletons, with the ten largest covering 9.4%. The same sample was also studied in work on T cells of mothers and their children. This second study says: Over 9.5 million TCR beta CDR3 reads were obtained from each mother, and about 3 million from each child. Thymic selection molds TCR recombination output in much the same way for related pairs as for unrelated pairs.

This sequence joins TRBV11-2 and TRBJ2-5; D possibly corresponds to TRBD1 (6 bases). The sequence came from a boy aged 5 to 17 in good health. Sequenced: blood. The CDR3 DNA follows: TGTGCCAGCAGCTCTGAGGGGGATAAAGAGACCCAGTACTTC. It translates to CASSSEGDKETQYF.